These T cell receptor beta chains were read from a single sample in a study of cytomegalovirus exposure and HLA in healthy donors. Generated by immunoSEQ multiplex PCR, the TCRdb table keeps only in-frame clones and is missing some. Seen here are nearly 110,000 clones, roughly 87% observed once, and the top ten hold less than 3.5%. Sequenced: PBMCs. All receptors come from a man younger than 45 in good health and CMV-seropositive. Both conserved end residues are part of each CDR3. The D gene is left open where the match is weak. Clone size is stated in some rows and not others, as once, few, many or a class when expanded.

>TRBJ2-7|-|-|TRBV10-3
CAISETPGYEQYF
TGTGCCATCAGTGAAACTCCAGGGTACGAGCAGTACTTC
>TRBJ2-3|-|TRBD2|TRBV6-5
CASSYSGRGGADTQYF
TGTGCCAGCAGTTACTCTGGGCGGGGAGGGGCAGATACGCAGTATTTT
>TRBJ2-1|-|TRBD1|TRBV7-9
CASSVDRAYNEQFF
TGTGCCAGCAGCGTTGACAGGGCCTACAATGAGCAGTTCTTC
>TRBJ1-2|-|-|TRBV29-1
CSVGGTQPYGYTF
TGCAGCGTTGGCGGGACGCAGCCCTATGGCTACACCTTC
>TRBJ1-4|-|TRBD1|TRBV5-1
CASSGGQGTGEKLFF
TGCGCCAGCAGCGGGGGACAGGGGACTGGTGAAAAACTGTTTTTT
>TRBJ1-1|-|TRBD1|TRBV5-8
CASSLLTPGTGQAAFF
TGTGCCAGCAGCTTACTTACACCCGGGACAGGGCAGGCAGCTTTCTTT
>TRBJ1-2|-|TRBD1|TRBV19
CASSIRFGQGDRYTF
TGTGCCAGTAGTATACGCTTTGGACAGGGGGACCGCTACACCTTC
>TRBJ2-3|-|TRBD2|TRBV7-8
CASNFRRGGLDTQYF
TGTGCCAGCAACTTTCGTCGGGGGGGCCTCGATACGCAGTATTTT
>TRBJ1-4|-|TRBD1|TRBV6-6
CASSYSQGGTNEKLFF
TGTGCCAGCAGTTACTCCCAGGGGGGCACTAATGAAAAACTGTTTTTT
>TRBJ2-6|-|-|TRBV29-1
CSVERGSGANVLTF
TGCAGCGTTGAAAGGGGATCTGGGGCCAACGTCCTGACTTTC
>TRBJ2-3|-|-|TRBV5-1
CASSLVSAGGDTQYF
TGCGCCAGCAGCTTGGTATCGGCCGGAGGGGATACGCAGTATTTT
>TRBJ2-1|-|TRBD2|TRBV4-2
CASSHPSGGLYNEQFF
TGTGCCAGCAGCCATCCTAGCGGGGGACTCTACAATGAGCAGTTCTTC
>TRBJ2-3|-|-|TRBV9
CASSVEAPDTQYF
TGTGCCAGCAGCGTGGAGGCGCCAGATACGCAGTATTTT
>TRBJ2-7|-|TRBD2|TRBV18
CASSPPGLAGGSGYEQYF
TGTGCCAGCTCACCACCGGGGTTAGCGGGGGGATCGGGCTACGAGCAGTACTTC
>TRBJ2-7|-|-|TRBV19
CASSIDGGTAYEQYF
TGTGCCAGTAGTATAGATGGGGGGACAGCCTACGAGCAGTACTTC
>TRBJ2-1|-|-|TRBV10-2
CASSRGQYNEQFF
TGCGCCAGCTCTCGCGGGCAGTACAATGAGCAGTTCTTC
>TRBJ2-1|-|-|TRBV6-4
CASRRGYEYNEQFF
TGTGCCAGCCGCCGGGGGTACGAGTACAATGAGCAGTTCTTC
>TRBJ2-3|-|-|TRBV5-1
CASSLVFLTDTQYF
TGCGCCAGCAGCTTGGTTTTTCTGACAGATACGCAGTATTTT
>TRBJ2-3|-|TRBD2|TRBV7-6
CASSLVSLADSTDTQYF
TGTGCCAGCAGCTTAGTATCCCTAGCGGATAGCACAGATACGCAGTATTTT
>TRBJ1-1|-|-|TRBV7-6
CASSRIEGGVTEAFF
TGTGCCAGCAGCCGAATAGAGGGCGGGGTCACTGAAGCTTTCTTT
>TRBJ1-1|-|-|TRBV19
CASRSGYSEAFF
TGTGCCAGTAGGTCGGGATACTCGGAAGCTTTCTTT
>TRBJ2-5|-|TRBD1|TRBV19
CASTDRGSVETQYF
TGTGCCAGTACCGACAGGGGGTCCGTGGAGACCCAGTACTTC
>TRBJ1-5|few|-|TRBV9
CASSVGAESNQPQHF
TGTGCCAGCAGCGTAGGGGCAGAGAGCAATCAGCCCCAGCATTTT
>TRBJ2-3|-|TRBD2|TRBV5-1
CASSLLTSGADTQYF
TGCGCCAGCAGCTTACTGACTAGCGGGGCAGATACGCAGTATTTT
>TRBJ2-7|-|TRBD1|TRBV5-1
CASSYGTASNEQYF
TGCGCCAGCAGCTACGGGACAGCGTCCAACGAGCAGTACTTC
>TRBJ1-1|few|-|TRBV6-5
CASSATRNTEAFF
TGTGCCAGCAGTGCGACACGGAACACTGAAGCTTTCTTT
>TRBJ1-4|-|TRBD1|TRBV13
CASSAGPGGTNEKLFF
TGTGCCAGCAGCGCGGGCCCAGGGGGAACTAATGAAAAACTGTTTTTT
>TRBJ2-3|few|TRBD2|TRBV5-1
CASSRGTSASTDTQYF
TGCGCCAGCAGTCGGGGGACTAGCGCTTCCACAGATACGCAGTATTTT
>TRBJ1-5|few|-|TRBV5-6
CASSFGTNNQPQHF
TGTGCCAGCAGCTTCGGGACAAATAATCAGCCCCAGCATTTT
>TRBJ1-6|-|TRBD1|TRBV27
CASSTPGTGDASPLHF
TGTGCCAGCAGTACCCCCGGGACAGGGGACGCTTCACCCCTCCACTTT
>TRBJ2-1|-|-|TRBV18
CASSPQGGGGNEQFF
TGTGCCAGCTCACCACAGGGAGGGGGGGGCAATGAGCAGTTCTTC
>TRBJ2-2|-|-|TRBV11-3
CASSPRRAGELFF
TGTGCCAGCAGCCCGAGGAGGGCCGGGGAGCTGTTTTTT
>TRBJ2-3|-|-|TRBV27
CASSLVPGLADTQYF
TGTGCCAGCAGTCTGGTCCCGGGACTTGCAGATACGCAGTATTTT
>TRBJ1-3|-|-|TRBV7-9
CASSLAGGFNTIYF
TGTGCCAGCAGCTTAGCCGGGGGATTCAACACCATATATTTT
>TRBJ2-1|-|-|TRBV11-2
CASSIGTDSFYNEQFF
TGTGCCAGCAGCATCGGTACGGACAGCTTCTACAATGAGCAGTTCTTC
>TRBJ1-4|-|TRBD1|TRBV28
CASSTDRGGEKLFF
TGTGCCAGCAGCACCGACAGGGGCGGGGAAAAACTGTTTTTT
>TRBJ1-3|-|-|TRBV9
CASSPISTGNTIYF
TGTGCCAGCAGCCCAATTAGTACTGGAAACACCATATATTTT
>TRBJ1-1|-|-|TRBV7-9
CASSLIFSGGNTEAFF
TGTGCCAGCAGCTTAATCTTTTCGGGGGGTAACACTGAAGCTTTCTTT
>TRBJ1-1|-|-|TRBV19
CASSISWRDTEAFF
TGTGCCAGTAGTATTTCCTGGAGGGACACTGAAGCTTTCTTT
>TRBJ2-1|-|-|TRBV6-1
CASSEYKETALYNEQFF
TGTGCCAGCAGTGAATATAAGGAGACGGCACTTTACAATGAGCAGTTCTTC
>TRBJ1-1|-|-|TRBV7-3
CASSLTLNTEAFF
TGTGCCAGCAGCTTAACCTTAAACACTGAAGCTTTCTTT
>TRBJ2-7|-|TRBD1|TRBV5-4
CASSSDRVGEQYF
TGTGCCAGCAGCTCCGACAGGGTGGGCGAGCAGTACTTC
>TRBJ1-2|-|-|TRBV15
CATSRGSEGDGYTF
TGTGCCACCAGCAGAGGGTCGGAGGGAGATGGCTACACCTTC
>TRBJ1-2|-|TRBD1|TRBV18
CASSPGQRDYGYTF
TGTGCCAGCTCACCGGGACAGCGCGACTATGGCTACACCTTC
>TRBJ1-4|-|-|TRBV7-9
CSSSPSGPRDEVF
TGTTCCAGCAGCCCAAGCGGTCCTCGGGATGAGGTTTTT
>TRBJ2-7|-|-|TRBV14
CASSHLSGPEQYF
TGTGCCAGCAGCCATCTTTCAGGGCCCGAGCAGTACTTC
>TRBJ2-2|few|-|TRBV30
CASPPPVSNTGELFF
TGTGCCTCCCCCCCGCCGGTCTCGAACACCGGGGAGCTGTTTTTT
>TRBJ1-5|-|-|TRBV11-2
CASSLGTRDQPQHF
TGTGCCAGCAGCTTAGGAACCAGGGATCAGCCCCAGCATTTT
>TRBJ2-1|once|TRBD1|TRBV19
CASSGTGGRDEQFF
TGTGCCAGTAGTGGGACAGGGGGCCGGGATGAGCAGTTCTTC
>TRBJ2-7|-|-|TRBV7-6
CASSPTPMGAAYEQYF
TGTGCCAGCAGCCCAACCCCGATGGGGGCCGCATACGAGCAGTACTTC
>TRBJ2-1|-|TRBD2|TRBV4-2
CASSQAGLAGNEQFF
TGTGCCAGCAGCCAAGCCGGACTAGCCGGTAATGAGCAGTTCTTC
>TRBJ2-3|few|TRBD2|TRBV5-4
CASSLWTSGEDTQYF
TGTGCCAGCAGCTTATGGACTAGCGGGGAAGATACGCAGTATTTT
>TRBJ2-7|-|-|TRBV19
CASSIDYSSYEQYF
TGTGCCAGTAGTATAGATTACAGTTCCTACGAGCAGTACTTC
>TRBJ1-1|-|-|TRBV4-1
CASSQGATEAFF
TGCGCCAGCAGCCAAGGGGCGACGGAAGCTTTCTTT
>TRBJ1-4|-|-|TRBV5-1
CATRQSRSEKLFF
TGCGCCACGAGGCAAAGCCGAAGTGAAAAACTGTTTTTT